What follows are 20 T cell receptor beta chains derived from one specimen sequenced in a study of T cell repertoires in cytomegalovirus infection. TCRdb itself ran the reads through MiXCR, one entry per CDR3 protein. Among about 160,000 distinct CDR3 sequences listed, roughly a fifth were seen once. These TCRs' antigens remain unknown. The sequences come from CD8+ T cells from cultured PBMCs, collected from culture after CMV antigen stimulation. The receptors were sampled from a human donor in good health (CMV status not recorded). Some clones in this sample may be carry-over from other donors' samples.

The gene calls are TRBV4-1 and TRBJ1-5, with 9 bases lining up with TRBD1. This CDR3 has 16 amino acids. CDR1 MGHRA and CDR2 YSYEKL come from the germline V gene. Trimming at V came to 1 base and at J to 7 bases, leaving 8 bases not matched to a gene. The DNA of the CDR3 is TGCGCCAGCAGCCAAGCGTGGACAGGGGTAAACCAGCCCCAGCATTTT. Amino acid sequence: CASSQAWTGVNQPQHF.

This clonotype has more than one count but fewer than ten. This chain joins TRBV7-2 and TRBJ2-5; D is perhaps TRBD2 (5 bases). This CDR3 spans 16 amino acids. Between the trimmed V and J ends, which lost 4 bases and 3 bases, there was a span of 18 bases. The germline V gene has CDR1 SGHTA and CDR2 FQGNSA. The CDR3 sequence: CASSSPRGSAEETQYF. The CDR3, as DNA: TGTGCCAGCAGCTCCCCACGGGGTAGCGCCGAAGAGACCCAGTACTTC.

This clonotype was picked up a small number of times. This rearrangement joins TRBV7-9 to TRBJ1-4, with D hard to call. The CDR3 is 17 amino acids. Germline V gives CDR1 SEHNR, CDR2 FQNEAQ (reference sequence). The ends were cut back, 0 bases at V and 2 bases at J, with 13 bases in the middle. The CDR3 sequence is CASSLATNEATNEKLFF. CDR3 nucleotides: TGTGCCAGCAGCTTAGCGACAAACGAGGCGACTAATGAAAAACTGTTTTTT.

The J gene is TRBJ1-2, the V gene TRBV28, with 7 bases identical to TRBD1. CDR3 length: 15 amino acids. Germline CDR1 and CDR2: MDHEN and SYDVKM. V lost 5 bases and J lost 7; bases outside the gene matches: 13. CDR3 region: CASSLPQGREGGYTF. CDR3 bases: TGTGCCAGCAGTCTCCCACAGGGGCGCGAGGGTGGCTACACCTTC.

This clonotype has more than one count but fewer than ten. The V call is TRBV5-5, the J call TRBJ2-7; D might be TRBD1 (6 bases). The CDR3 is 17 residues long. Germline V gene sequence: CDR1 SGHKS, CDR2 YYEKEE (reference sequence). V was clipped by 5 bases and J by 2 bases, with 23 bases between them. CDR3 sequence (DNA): TGTGCCAGCAGACCCCCTAACAGGGAAGTGACTCCCTACGAGCAGTACTTC. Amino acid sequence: CASRPPNREVTPYEQYF.

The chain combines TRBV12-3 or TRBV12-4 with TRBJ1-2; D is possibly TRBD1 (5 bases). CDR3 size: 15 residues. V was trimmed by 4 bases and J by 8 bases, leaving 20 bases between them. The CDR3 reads CASSSTEPRPKGYTF. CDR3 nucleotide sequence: TGTGCCAGCAGTTCGACAGAACCCCGCCCGAAAGGCTACACCTTC.

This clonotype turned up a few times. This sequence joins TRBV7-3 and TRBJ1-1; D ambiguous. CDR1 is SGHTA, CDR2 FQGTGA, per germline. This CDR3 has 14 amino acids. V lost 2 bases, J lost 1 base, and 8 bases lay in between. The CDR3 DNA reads TGTGCCAGCAGCTTAGGTCTGTCGAACACTGAAGCTTTCTTT. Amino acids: CASSLGLSNTEAFF.

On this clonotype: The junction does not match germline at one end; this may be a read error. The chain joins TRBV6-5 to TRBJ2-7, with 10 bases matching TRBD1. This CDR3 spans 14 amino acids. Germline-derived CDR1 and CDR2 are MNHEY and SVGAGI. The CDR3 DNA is TGTGCCCGCAGTGCGGACAGGGGGAGCTACGAGCAGTACTTC. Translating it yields CARSADRGSYEQYF.

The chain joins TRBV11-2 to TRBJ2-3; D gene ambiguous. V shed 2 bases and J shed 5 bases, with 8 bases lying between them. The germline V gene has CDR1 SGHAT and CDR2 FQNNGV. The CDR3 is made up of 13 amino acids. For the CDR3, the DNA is TGTGCCAGCAGCTTAAGTATGGTAGATACGCAGTATTTT. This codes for CASSLSMVDTQYF. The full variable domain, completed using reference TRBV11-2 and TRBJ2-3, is EAGVAQSPRYKIIEKRQSVAFWCNPISGHATLYWYQQILGQGPKLLIQFQNNGVVDDSQLPKDRFSAERLKGVDSTLKIQPAKLEDSAVYLCASSLSMVDTQYFGPGTRLTVL.

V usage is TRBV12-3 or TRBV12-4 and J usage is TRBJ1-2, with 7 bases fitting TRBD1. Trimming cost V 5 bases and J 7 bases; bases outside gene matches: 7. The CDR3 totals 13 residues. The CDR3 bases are TGTGCCAGCAGTCTCGGGACAGCTAGTGGCTACACCTTC. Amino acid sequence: CASSLGTASGYTF.

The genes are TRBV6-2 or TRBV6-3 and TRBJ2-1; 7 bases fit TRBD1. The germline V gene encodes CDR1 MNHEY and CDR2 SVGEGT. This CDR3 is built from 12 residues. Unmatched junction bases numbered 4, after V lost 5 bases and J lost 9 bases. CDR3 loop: CASSRGQAEQFF. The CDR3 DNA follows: TGTGCCAGCAGTAGGGGGCAGGCTGAGCAGTTCTTC.

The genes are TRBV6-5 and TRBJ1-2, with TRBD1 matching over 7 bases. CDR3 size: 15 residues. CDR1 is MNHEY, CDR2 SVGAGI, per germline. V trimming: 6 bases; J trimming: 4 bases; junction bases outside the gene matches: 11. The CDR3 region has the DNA TGTGCCAGCAGGAGAAGGGACAGCGCAAGCTATGGCTACACCTTC. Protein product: CASRRRDSASYGYTF.

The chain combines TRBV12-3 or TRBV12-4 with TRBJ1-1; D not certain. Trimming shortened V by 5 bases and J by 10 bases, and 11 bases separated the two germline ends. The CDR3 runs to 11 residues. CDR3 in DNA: TGTGCCAGCAGTCAGACACACGGAGCTTTCTTT. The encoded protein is CASSQTHGAFF.

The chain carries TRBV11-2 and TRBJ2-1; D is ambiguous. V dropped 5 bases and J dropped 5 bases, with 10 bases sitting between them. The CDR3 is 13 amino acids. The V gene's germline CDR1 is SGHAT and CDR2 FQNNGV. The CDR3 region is CASSRLINNEQFF. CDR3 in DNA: TGTGCCAGCAGCCGACTGATAAACAATGAGCAGTTCTTC. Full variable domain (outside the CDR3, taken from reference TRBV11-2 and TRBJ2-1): EAGVAQSPRYKIIEKRQSVAFWCNPISGHATLYWYQQILGQGPKLLIQFQNNGVVDDSQLPKDRFSAERLKGVDSTLKIQPAKLEDSAVYLCASSRLINNEQFFGPGTRLTVL.

The CDR3 DNA follows: TGTGCCAGCAGTTTATCGGCTGGGGCGGTTGCTGAAGCTTTCTTT. Residues: CASSLSAGAVAEAFF. The rearrangement joins TRBV27 to TRBJ1-1; perhaps TRBD1 as D (5 bases). V gave up 0 bases and J gave up 6 bases, with 14 bases separating them. CDR3 length: 15 residues. Per germline, CDR1 MNHEY and CDR2 SMNVEV (reference sequence).

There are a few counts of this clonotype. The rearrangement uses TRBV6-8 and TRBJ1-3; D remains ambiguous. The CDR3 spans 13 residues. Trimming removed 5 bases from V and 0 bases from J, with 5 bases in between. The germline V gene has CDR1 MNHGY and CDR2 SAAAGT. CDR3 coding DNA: TGTGCCAGCAGTACCGGCTCTGGAAACACCATATATTTT. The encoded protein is CASSTGSGNTIYF.

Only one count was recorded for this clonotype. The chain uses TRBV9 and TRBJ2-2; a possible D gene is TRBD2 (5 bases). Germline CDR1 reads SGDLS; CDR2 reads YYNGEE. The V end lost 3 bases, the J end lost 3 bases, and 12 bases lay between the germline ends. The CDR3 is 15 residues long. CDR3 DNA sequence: TGTGCCAGCAGCGCTAGCTTCTCCGACACCGGGGAGCTGTTTTTT. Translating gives CASSASFSDTGELFF.

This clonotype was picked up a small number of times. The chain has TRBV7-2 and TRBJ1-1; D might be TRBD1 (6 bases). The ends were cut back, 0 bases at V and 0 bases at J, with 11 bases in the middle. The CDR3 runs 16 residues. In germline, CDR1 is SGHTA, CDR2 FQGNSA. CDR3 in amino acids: CASSLAAGVVNTEAFF. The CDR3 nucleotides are TGTGCCAGCAGCTTAGCGGCAGGGGTGGTGAACACTGAAGCTTTCTTT.

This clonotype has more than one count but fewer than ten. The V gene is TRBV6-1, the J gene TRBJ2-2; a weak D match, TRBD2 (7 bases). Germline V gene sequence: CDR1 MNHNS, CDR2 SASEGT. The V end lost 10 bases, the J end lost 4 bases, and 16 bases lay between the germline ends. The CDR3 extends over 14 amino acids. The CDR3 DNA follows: TGTGCCATAAGGGGGGGGGCAGGCACCGGGGAGCTGTTTTTT. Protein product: CAIRGGAGTGELFF.

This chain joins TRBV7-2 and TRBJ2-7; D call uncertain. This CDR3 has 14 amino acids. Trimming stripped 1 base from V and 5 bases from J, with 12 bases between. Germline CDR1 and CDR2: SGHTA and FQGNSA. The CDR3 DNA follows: TGTGCCAGCAGCTTAGAGTTTGGGGTCGACGAGCAGTACTTC. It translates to CASSLEFGVDEQYF.